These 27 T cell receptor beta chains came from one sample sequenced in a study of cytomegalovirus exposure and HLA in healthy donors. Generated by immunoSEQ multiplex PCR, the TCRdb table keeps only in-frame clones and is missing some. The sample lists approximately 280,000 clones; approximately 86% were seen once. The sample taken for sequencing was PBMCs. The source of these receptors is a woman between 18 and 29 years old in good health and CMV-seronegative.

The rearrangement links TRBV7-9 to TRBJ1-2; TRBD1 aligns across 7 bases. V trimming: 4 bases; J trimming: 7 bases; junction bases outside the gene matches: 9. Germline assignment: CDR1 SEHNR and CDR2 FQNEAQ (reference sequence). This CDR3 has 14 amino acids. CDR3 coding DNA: TGTGCCAGCAGCTCCATTCGACAGGGAGGTGGCTACACCTTC. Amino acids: CASSSIRQGGGYTF. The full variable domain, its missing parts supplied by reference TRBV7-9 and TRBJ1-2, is DTGVSQNPRHKITKRGQNVTFRCDPISEHNRLYWYRQTLGQGPEFLTYFQNEAQLEKSRLLSDRFSAERPKGSFSTLEIQRTEQGDSAMYLCASSSIRQGGGYTFGSGTRLTVV.

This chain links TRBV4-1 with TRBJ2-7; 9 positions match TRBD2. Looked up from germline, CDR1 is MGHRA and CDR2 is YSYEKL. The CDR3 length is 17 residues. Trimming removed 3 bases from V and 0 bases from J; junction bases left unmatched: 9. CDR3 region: CASSQGRGGLSSYEQYF. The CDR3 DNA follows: TGCGCCAGCAGCCAGGGGCGGGGGGGACTCAGCTCCTACGAGCAGTACTTC.

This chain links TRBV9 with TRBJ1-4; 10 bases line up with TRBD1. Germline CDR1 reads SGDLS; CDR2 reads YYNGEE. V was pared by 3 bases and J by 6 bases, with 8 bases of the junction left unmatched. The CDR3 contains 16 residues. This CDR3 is CASSARPGTGDEKLFF. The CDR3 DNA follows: TGTGCCAGCAGCGCCCGACCCGGGACAGGGGATGAAAAACTGTTTTTT.

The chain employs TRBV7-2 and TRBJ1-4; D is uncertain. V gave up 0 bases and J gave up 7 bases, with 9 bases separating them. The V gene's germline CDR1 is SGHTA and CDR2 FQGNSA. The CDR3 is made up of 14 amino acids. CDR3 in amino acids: CASSLAGGGEKLFF. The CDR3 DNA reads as TGTGCCAGCAGCTTAGCGGGCGGAGGTGAAAAACTGTTTTTT.

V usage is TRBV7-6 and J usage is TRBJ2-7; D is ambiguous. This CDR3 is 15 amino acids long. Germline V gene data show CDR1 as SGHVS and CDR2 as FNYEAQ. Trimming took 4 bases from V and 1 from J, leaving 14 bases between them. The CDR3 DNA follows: TGTGCCAGCAGCTCACAGACGGTCCCATCCTACGAGCAGTACTTC. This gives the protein CASSSQTVPSYEQYF.

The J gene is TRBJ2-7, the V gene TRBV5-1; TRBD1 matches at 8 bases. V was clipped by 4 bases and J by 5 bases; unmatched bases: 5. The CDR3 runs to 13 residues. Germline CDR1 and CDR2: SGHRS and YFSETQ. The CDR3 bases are TGCGCCAGCAGCCCCGGGACAGGCAACGAGCAGTACTTC. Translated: CASSPGTGNEQYF. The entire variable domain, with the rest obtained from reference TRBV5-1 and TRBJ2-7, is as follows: KAGVTQTPRYLIKTRGQQVTLSCSPISGHRSVSWYQQTPGQGLQFLFEYFSETQRNKGNFPGRFSGRQFSNSRSEMNVSTLELGDSALYLCASSPGTGNEQYFGPGTRLTVT.

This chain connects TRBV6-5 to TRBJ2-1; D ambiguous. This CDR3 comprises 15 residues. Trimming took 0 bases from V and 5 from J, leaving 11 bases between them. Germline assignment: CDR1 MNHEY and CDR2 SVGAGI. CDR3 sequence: CASSYSKLIHNEQFF. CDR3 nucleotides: TGTGCCAGCAGTTACTCGAAGCTAATCCACAATGAGCAGTTCTTC.

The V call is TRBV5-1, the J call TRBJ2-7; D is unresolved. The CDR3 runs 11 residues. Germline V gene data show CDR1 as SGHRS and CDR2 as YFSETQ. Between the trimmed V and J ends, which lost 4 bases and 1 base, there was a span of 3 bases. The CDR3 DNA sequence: TGCGCCAGCAGCGCGTCCTACGAGCAGTACTTC. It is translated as CASSASYEQYF.

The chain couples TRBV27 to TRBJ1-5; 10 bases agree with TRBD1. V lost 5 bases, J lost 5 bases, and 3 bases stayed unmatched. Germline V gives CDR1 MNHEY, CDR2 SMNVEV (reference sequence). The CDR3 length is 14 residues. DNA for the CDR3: TGTGCCAGCAGTCCGACAGGGGGCGATCAGCCCCAGCATTTT. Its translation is CASSPTGGDQPQHF.

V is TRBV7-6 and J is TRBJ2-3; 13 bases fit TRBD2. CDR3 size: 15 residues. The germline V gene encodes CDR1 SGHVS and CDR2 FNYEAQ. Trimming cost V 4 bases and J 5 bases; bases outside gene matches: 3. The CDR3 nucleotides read TGTGCCAGCAGCTCGCGGACTAGCGGGGGAGATACGCAGTATTTT. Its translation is CASSSRTSGGDTQYF.

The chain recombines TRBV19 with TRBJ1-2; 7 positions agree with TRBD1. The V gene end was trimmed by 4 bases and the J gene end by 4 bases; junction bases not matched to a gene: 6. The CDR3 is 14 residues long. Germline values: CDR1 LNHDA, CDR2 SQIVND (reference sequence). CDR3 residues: CASSTPTGTYGYTF. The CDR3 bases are TGTGCCAGTAGTACCCCGACAGGGACCTATGGCTACACCTTC.

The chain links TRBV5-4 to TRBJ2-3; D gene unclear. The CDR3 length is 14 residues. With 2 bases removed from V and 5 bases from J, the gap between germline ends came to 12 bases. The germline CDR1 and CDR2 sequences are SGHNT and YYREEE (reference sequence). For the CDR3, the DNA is TGTGCCAGCAGCTTACGGGTAAACGAAGATACGCAGTATTTT. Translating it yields CASSLRVNEDTQYF.

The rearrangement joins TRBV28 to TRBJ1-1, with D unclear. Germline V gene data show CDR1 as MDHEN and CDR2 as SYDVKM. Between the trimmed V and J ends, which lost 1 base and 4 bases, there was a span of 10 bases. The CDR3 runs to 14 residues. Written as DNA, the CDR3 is TGTGCCAGCAGTTTATCCCTTCGGGGCACTGAAGCTTTCTTT. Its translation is CASSLSLRGTEAFF. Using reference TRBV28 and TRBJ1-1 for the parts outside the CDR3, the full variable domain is DVKVTQSSRYLVKRTGEKVFLECVQDMDHENMFWYRQDPGLGLRLIYFSYDVKMKEKGDIPEGYSVSREKKERFSLILESASTNQTSMYLCASSLSLRGTEAFFGQGTRLTVV.

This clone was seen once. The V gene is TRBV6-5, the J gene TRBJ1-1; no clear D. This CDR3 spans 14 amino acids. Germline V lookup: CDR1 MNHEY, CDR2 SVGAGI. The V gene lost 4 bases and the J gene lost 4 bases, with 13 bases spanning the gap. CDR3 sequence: CASSSNIVPTEAFF. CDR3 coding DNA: TGTGCCAGCAGTTCCAATATAGTTCCCACTGAAGCTTTCTTT.

As DNA, the CDR3 is TGTGCCAGCAGCTTAGGGGCCACCGGGGAGCTGTTTTTT. This sequence encodes CASSLGATGELFF. The V and J genes are TRBV7-8 and TRBJ2-2, with D unresolved. The CDR3 is 13 residues long. Germline CDR1 is SGHVS and CDR2 is FQNEAQ. Between the trimmed V and J ends, which lost 1 base and 4 bases, there was a span of 4 bases.

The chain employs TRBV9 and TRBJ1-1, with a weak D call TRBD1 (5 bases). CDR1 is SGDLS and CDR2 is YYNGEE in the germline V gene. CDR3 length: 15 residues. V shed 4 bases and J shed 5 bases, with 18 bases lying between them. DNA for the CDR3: TGTGCCAGCAGCCCTGCCGGGACTTGGGGGACTGAAGCTTTCTTT. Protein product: CASSPAGTWGTEAFF.

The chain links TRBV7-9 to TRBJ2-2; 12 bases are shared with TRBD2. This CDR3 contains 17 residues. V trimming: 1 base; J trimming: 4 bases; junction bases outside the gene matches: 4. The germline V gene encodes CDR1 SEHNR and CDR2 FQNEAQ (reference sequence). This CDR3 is CASSLGLAGEGTGELFF. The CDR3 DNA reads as TGTGCCAGCAGCTTAGGACTAGCGGGAGAGGGCACCGGGGAGCTGTTTTTT.

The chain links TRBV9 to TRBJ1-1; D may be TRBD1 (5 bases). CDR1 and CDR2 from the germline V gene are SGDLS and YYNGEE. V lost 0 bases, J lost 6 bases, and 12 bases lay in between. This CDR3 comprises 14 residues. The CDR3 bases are TGTGCCAGCAGCGTAGGAACGACAGCACCTGAAGCTTTCTTT. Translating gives CASSVGTTAPEAFF.

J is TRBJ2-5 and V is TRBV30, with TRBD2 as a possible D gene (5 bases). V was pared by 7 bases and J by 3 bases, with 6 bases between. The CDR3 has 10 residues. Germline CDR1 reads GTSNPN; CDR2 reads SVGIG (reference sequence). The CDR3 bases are TGTGCCTACGGGGAAGAGACCCAGTACTTC. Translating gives CAYGEETQYF.

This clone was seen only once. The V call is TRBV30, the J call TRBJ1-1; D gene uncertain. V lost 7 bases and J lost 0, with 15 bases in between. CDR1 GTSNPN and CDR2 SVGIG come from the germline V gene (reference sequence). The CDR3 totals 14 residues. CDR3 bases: TGTGCCTCCTGGAGAAACTTTATGAACACTGAAGCTTTCTTT. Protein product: CASWRNFMNTEAFF.

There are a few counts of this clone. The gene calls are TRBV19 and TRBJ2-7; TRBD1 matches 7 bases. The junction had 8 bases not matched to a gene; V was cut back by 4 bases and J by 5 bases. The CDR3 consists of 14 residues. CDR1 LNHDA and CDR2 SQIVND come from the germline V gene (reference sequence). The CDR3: CASSTRQGSHEQYF. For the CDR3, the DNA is TGTGCCAGTAGTACCCGACAGGGTAGCCACGAGCAGTACTTC.

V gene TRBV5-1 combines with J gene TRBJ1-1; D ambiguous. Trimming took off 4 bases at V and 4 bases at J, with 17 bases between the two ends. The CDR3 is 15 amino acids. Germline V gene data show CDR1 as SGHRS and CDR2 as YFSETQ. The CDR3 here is CASSPRVSEGTEAFF. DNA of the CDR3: TGCGCCAGCAGCCCGCGGGTCTCTGAAGGCACTGAAGCTTTCTTT.

In nucleotides, the CDR3 is TGTGCCAGCAGCGTCCAGGGCCGACAGCCCCAGCATTTT. Translating gives CASSVQGRQPQHF. The chain recombines TRBV11-2 with TRBJ1-5, with a tentative D call TRBD1 (5 bases). There are 13 residues in the CDR3. V dropped 5 bases and J dropped 7 bases, with 12 bases sitting between them. From germline, CDR1 is SGHAT and CDR2 FQNNGV.

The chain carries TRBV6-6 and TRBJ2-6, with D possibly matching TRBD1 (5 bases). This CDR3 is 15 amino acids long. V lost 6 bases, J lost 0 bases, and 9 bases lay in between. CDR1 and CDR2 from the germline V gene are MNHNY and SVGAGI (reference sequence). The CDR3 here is CASRGLSSGANVLTF. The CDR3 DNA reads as TGTGCCAGCAGGGGGCTGAGCTCTGGGGCCAACGTCCTGACTTTC.

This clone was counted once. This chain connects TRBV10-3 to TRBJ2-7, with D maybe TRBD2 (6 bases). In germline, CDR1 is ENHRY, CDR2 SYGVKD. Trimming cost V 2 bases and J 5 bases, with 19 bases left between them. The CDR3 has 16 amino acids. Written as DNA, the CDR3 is TGTGCCATCAGTGAGCTAGGAGGGGCAGGTAACAACGAGCAGTACTTC. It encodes CAISELGGAGNNEQYF.

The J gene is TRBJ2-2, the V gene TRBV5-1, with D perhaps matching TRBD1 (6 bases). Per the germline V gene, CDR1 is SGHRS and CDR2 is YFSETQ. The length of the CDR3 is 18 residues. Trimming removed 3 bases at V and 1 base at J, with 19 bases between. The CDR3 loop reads CASSYLNEGQWNTGELFF. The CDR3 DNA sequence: TGCGCCAGCAGCTACCTCAACGAAGGACAGTGGAACACCGGGGAGCTGTTTTTT.

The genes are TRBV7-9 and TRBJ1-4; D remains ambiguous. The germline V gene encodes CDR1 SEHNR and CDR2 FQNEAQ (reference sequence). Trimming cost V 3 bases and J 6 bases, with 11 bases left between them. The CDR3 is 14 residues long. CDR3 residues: CASSFAQRDEKLFF. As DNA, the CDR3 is TGTGCCAGCAGCTTCGCGCAGAGGGATGAAAAACTGTTTTTT.